The rows below give T cell receptor beta chains drawn from one sample of a study of cytomegalovirus exposure and HLA in healthy donors. Measured with immunoSEQ multiplex PCR; TCRdb has only the in-frame clones, and not every one. The sample includes some 160,000 clones, 88% of them seen just once. The material sequenced was PBMCs. The source is a man younger than 35 in good health and CMV-seronegative. Each CDR3 is given with its conserved first and last residue. Each record gives: CDR3 length, D gene, clone size, J gene, V gene, CDR3 DNA, CDR3 protein. A D gene is named only where the DNA matches it firmly. The size field is filled for only some rows; it gives once, few, many or a size class.

>15|NA|NA|TRBJ1-6|TRBV6-5
TGTGCCAGCAGTTACTCCGACAGGCTGAATTCACCCCTCCACTTT
CASSYSDRLNSPLHF
>16|NA|once|TRBJ2-3|TRBV19
TGTGCCAGTAGTACTGGGGGAGGGGGGATCGCAGATACGCAGTATTTT
CASSTGGGGIADTQYF
>16|NA|NA|TRBJ2-1|TRBV4-3
TGCGCCAGCAGCCAAGGACTATCTTTCTCCTACAATGAGCAGTTCTTC
CASSQGLSFSYNEQFF
>15|NA|NA|TRBJ2-1|TRBV6-1
TGTGCCAGCAGGGGCGAAGGATCAGGGATTGTTGAGCAGTTCTTC
CASRGEGSGIVEQFF
>13|NA|once|TRBJ1-2|TRBV27
TGTGCCAGCAGTCACGCGGCGGCTGACGGCTACACCTTC
CASSHAAADGYTF
>13|TRBD2|NA|TRBJ2-1|TRBV29-1
TGCAGCGTTAGACTAGCGGGAGTGAATGAGCAGTTCTTC
CSVRLAGVNEQFF
>12|NA|once|TRBJ2-4|TRBV7-2
TGTGCCAGCAGCTCCCTCCTGGGCAAGGCGTACTTC
CASSSLLGKAYF
>14|TRBD2|once|TRBJ2-7|TRBV7-2
TGTGCCAGCCAGCCCCAGGGAGGGCCGGGTGAGCAGTACTTC
CASQPQGGPGEQYF
>16|TRBD2|NA|TRBJ2-1|TRBV6-6
TGTGCCAGCAGTGCAAGTGGGACTAGCGGGAGGGGAGAGCAGTTCTTC
CASSASGTSGRGEQFF
>13|NA|NA|TRBJ1-1|TRBV5-4
TGTGCCAGCACTCCTTATCGGGACACTGAAGCTTTCTTT
CASTPYRDTEAFF
>14|NA|NA|TRBJ2-7|TRBV27
TGTGCCAGCAGTTACCAGGCGAGCTCCTACGAGCAGTACTTC
CASSYQASSYEQYF
>15|TRBD2|NA|TRBJ2-1|TRBV5-5
TGTGCCAGCAGCCTGGGACTAGCGGGATACAATGAGCAGTTCTTC
CASSLGLAGYNEQFF
>14|NA|NA|TRBJ1-3|TRBV7-9
TGTGCCAGCAGCTCCTCAGGGTCTGGAAACACCATATATTTT
CASSSSGSGNTIYF